These 29 T cell receptor beta chains came from one sample sequenced in a study of graft-versus-host responses after intestinal transplantation. The repertoire was sequenced with immunoSEQ multiplex PCR; TCRdb's copy has only in-frame clones and lacks some. There are approximately 86,000 clones in the sample; about nine tenths occur only once, and more than 0.075% lies in the top ten. These receptors are not linked to any known antigen. This specimen was unstimulated CD4+ T cells sorted from spleen or lymph node cells, taken before intestinal transplant. The receptors shown here come from a human donor who received an intestinal transplant.

CDR3 in DNA: TGTGCCAGTAAGGGACAGACTAACACTGAAGCTTTCTTT. Its translation: CASKGQTNTEAFF. The chain uses TRBV2 and TRBJ1-1, with 7 bases matching TRBD1. CDR3 length equals 13 residues. J lost 2 bases, V lost 9 bases, and 6 bases had no gene match. The germline V gene has CDR1 SNHLY and CDR2 FYNNEI.

A note on this clone: Different DNA sequences within this sample yield the same CDR3. The chain is built from TRBV10-3 and TRBJ1-2; D perhaps matches TRBD1 (6 bases). This CDR3 spans 13 amino acids. The germline V gene encodes CDR1 ENHRY and CDR2 SYGVKD. Trimming removed 2 bases at V and 4 bases at J, with 8 bases between. The DNA for the CDR3 is TGTGCCATCAGTGAGAGGGGGGGCTATGGCTACACCTTC. Its protein is CAISERGGYGYTF.

The V and J genes are TRBV19 and TRBJ1-6, with a weak D call TRBD1 (5 bases). Germline V gene sequence: CDR1 LNHDA, CDR2 SQIVND (reference sequence). V dropped 3 bases and J dropped 0 bases, with 18 bases sitting between them. The CDR3 runs to 19 residues. The CDR3 DNA reads TGTGCCAGTAGTATGGGGACGGCCCGCGGGGGCTCCTATAATTCACCCCTCCACTTT. Its translation: CASSMGTARGGSYNSPLHF.

V usage is TRBV4-2 and J usage is TRBJ2-1; 8 nucleotides agree with TRBD1. The CDR3 consists of 16 residues. Trimming at V came to 2 bases and at J to 2 bases, leaving 5 bases not matched to a gene. Germline CDR1 LGHNA, CDR2 YNFKEQ. CDR3 residues: CASSQSGGFTYNEQFF. The CDR3 bases are TGTGCCAGCAGCCAATCAGGGGGCTTCACCTACAATGAGCAGTTCTTC.

V and J are TRBV6-5 and TRBJ2-4; D is possibly TRBD1 (6 bases). Germline V gene data show CDR1 as MNHEY and CDR2 as SVGAGI. V dropped 0 bases and J dropped 15 bases, with 15 bases sitting between them. This CDR3 comprises 13 residues. CDR3 DNA sequence: TGTGCCAGCAGTTACTCGCCGGGACATATTAGGTACTTC. Encoded protein: CASSYSPGHIRYF.

The rearrangement uses TRBV9 and TRBJ2-5, with 15 bases lining up with TRBD2. Germline V gene sequence: CDR1 SGDLS, CDR2 YYNGEE. The ends lost 0 bases at V and 5 bases at J; junction bases unmatched: 5. The CDR3 length is 17 residues. CDR3 in DNA: TGTGCCAGCAGCGTAGGGACTAGCGGGGGGGCTGGGGAGACCCAGTACTTC. Amino acid sequence: CASSVGTSGGAGETQYF.

This chain links TRBV10-3 with TRBJ2-3; D ambiguous. This CDR3 contains 14 residues. V dropped 3 bases and J dropped 5 bases, with 12 bases sitting between them. Per the germline V gene, CDR1 is ENHRY and CDR2 is SYGVKD. CDR3 region: CAISDVAGGDTQYF. CDR3 nucleotides: TGTGCCATCAGTGACGTTGCCGGCGGAGATACGCAGTATTTT.

This chain connects TRBV7-9 to TRBJ1-1; 8 nucleotides match TRBD1. Germline CDR1 reads SEHNR; CDR2 reads FQNEAQ (reference sequence). The CDR3 is 13 residues long. J lost 7 bases, V lost 5 bases, and 6 bases had no gene match. CDR3 in amino acids: CASSPRTGNEAFF. CDR3 bases: TGTGCCAGCAGCCCGCGGACAGGGAATGAAGCTTTCTTT.

The chain has TRBV19 and TRBJ1-1; possible D gene TRBD1, 6 bases. The germline V and J ends were trimmed by 2 bases and 0 bases, with 13 bases remaining between them. Germline values: CDR1 LNHDA, CDR2 SQIVND (reference sequence). The CDR3 consists of 16 residues. The DNA of the CDR3 is TGTGCCAGTAGTATAAGCAGGGGAGGGATGAACACTGAAGCTTTCTTT. It yields the protein CASSISRGGMNTEAFF. The whole variable domain, filled in from reference TRBV19 and TRBJ1-1, reads DGGITQSPKYLFRKEGQNVTLSCEQNLNHDAMYWYRQDPGQGLRLIYYSQIVNDFQKGDIAEGYSVSREKKESFPLTVTSAQKNPTAFYLCASSISRGGMNTEAFFGQGTRLTVV.

The V and J genes are TRBV11-3 and TRBJ1-3; D not certain. CDR3 length: 14 residues. Germline assignment: CDR1 SGHNT and CDR2 YENEEA. V lost 2 bases, J lost 4 bases, and 9 bases lay in between. CDR3 loop: CASSLRGGGNTIYF. The CDR3 DNA is TGTGCCAGCAGCTTACGGGGAGGAGGAAACACCATATATTTT.

The chain joins TRBV6-5 to TRBJ1-1; D unresolved. The V end lost 2 bases, the J end lost 8 bases, and 12 bases lay between the germline ends. Looked up from germline, CDR1 is MNHEY and CDR2 is SVGAGI. The CDR3 length is 13 residues. CDR3 sequence: CASSYDPGWEAFF. DNA of the CDR3: TGTGCCAGCAGTTACGACCCGGGGTGGGAAGCTTTCTTT.

This chain uses TRBV6-5 with TRBJ1-6; possibly TRBD1 for D (5 bases). V was trimmed by 4 bases and J by 4 bases, leaving 8 bases between them. CDR1 is MNHEY and CDR2 is SVGAGI in the germline V gene. This CDR3 comprises 14 residues. In nucleotides, the CDR3 is TGTGCCAGCAGTTCCGGGGGGTATAATTCACCCCTCCACTTT. The encoded protein is CASSSGGYNSPLHF.

CDR3 nucleotide sequence: TGTGCCAGCAGCTTACGTAAACAGGGACGAGGCAATGAGCAGTTCTTC. As protein: CASSLRKQGRGNEQFF. The V and J genes are TRBV7-9 and TRBJ2-1; tentatively, D is TRBD1 (6 bases). V lost 2 bases to trimming and J lost 6 bases, with 17 bases between them. Germline lookup yields CDR1 SEHNR and CDR2 FQNEAQ (reference sequence). The CDR3 spans 16 residues.

This sequence joins TRBV5-1 and TRBJ2-5; a weak D match, TRBD1 (5 bases). The CDR3 loop spans 16 amino acids. Germline assignment: CDR1 SGHRS and CDR2 YFSETQ. V was shortened by 2 bases and J by 2 bases, with 16 bases between the two germline ends. The CDR3 sequence: CASSLRRVGRQETQYF. The CDR3 DNA sequence: TGCGCCAGCAGCTTACGCAGGGTCGGTCGACAAGAGACCCAGTACTTC.

This chain joins TRBV6-6 and TRBJ2-3, with 9 bases fitting TRBD2. The CDR3 sequence is 14 residues long. Germline CDR1 and CDR2: MNHNY and SVGAGI (reference sequence). CDR3 DNA sequence: TGTGCGGGGGCTGCTAGCGGGGATTGGGATACGCAGTATTTT. This translates into CAGAASGDWDTQYF.

The genes are TRBV18 and TRBJ2-3; D is unresolved. Germline V CDR1 and CDR2: KGHSH, LQKENI. Trimming took off 3 bases at V and 6 bases at J, with 7 bases between the two ends. The CDR3 contains 12 residues. CDR3 amino acids: CASSPNGDTQYF. In DNA, the CDR3 is TGTGCCAGCTCACCGAACGGGGATACGCAGTATTTT. Full variable domain (missing parts from reference TRBV18 and TRBJ2-3): NAGVMQNPRHLVRRRGQEARLRCSPMKGHSHVYWYRQLPEEGLKFMVYLQKENIIDESGMPKERFSAEFPKEGPSILRIQQVVRGDSAAYFCASSPNGDTQYFGPGTRLTVL.

CDR3 residues: CASSSFRTSGSYEQYF. CDR3 bases: TGTGCCAGCAGTTCTTTCAGGACTAGCGGCTCCTACGAGCAGTACTTC. This chain links TRBV6-5 with TRBJ2-7; 10 bases fit TRBD2. Germline CDR1 and CDR2: MNHEY and SVGAGI. The CDR3 sequence is 16 residues long. Trimming took 4 bases from V and 0 from J; bases not matched to a gene: 6.

This sequence joins TRBV7-2 and TRBJ2-1, with a weak D call TRBD2 (7 bases). Germline lookup yields CDR1 SGHTA and CDR2 FQGNSA. With 4 bases removed from V and 7 bases from J, the gap between germline ends came to 23 bases. The CDR3 sequence is 17 residues long. The CDR3 sequence: CASSSNPGAGGRNEQFF. CDR3 nucleotides: TGTGCCAGCAGCTCTAACCCGGGGGCCGGGGGGAGAAATGAGCAGTTCTTC.

The chain uses TRBV14 and TRBJ2-1; 15 nucleotides align to TRBD2. Germline assignment: CDR1 SGHDN and CDR2 FVKESK. V shed 5 bases, J shed 7 bases, and the junction held 9 bases outside the gene matches. There are 17 residues in the CDR3. The CDR3 DNA follows: TGTGCCAGCAGCTCAGGGACTAGCGGGGGGACGGAAAATGAGCAGTTCTTC. It is translated as CASSSGTSGGTENEQFF.

This clone occurred once. The V and J genes are TRBV29-1 and TRBJ2-2, with 9 bases lining up with TRBD2. J lost 2 bases, V lost 5 bases, and 9 bases had no gene match. Germline V lookup: CDR1 SQVTM, CDR2 ANQGSEA. The CDR3 consists of 16 residues. DNA for the CDR3: TGCAGCGTTACAGCCGTAGCGGGGGCTAACACCGGGGAGCTGTTTTTT. Translation gives CSVTAVAGANTGELFF.

The chain links TRBV10-3 to TRBJ2-5; perhaps TRBD1 as D (6 bases). This CDR3 has 14 residues. V shed 7 bases and J shed 5 bases, with 17 bases lying between them. Germline CDR1 ENHRY, CDR2 SYGVKD. CDR3 protein: CAINPTGHGETQYF. The CDR3 nucleotides are TGTGCCATCAACCCAACAGGGCACGGCGAGACCCAGTACTTC.

The chain carries TRBV30 and TRBJ2-6; the D is unclear. V lost 2 bases and J 6 bases, leaving 8 bases between the germline ends. The CDR3 runs 13 residues. Germline assignment: CDR1 GTSNPN and CDR2 SVGIG (reference sequence). The CDR3 here is CAWSTRVANVLTF. In DNA, the CDR3 is TGTGCCTGGAGTACACGGGTGGCCAACGTCCTGACTTTC.

This clone showed up just once. The J gene is TRBJ1-2, the V gene TRBV5-1; 9 positions match TRBD1. Looked up from germline, CDR1 is SGHRS and CDR2 is YFSETQ. This CDR3 is 15 amino acids long. With V trimmed by 0 bases and J by 8 bases, 8 bases remained unmatched. The CDR3, as DNA: TGCGCCAGCAGCTTGGGGCTACAGGGGGCGGAGGGCTACACCTTC. Amino acids: CASSLGLQGAEGYTF.

V usage is TRBV5-8 and J usage is TRBJ2-2; 7 bases map to TRBD1. The V gene end was trimmed by 2 bases and the J gene end by 7 bases; junction bases not matched to a gene: 5. In germline, CDR1 is SGHTS, CDR2 YDEGEE. The CDR3 sequence is 14 residues long. CDR3 nucleotides: TGTGCCAGCAGCTTTGACAGGGTAGGCGGGGAGCTGTTTTTT. Amino acids: CASSFDRVGGELFF.

This chain links TRBV4-3 with TRBJ1-2, with 10 bases aligning to TRBD1. The V gene's germline CDR1 is LGHNA and CDR2 YSLEER. With V trimmed by 0 bases and J by 6 bases, 7 bases remained unmatched. The CDR3 has 16 amino acids. This CDR3 reads CASSQDLTGGPDGYTF. In DNA, the CDR3 is TGCGCCAGCAGCCAAGACTTGACAGGGGGCCCAGATGGCTACACCTTC.

V gene TRBV19 combines with J gene TRBJ2-7; TRBD1 aligns across 8 bases. This CDR3 has 15 residues. After removal of 6 bases from V and 2 bases from J, the junction contained 9 bases not matched to a gene. Germline lookup yields CDR1 LNHDA and CDR2 SQIVND (reference sequence). The CDR3 DNA reads as TGTGCCAGTAGCCGAGCGACAGGGGCTACCTACGAGCAGTACTTC. Amino acids: CASSRATGATYEQYF.

V and J are TRBV5-1 and TRBJ1-2; D gene unclear. The CDR3 is 14 amino acids. With 3 bases removed from V and 2 bases from J, the gap between germline ends came to 11 bases. From germline, CDR1 is SGHRS and CDR2 YFSETQ. CDR3 residues: CASSSGGANYGYTF. In DNA, the CDR3 is TGCGCCAGCAGCTCGGGTGGTGCCAACTATGGCTACACCTTC.

This clone was counted a single time. The chain couples TRBV4-1 to TRBJ2-1, with TRBD2 as a possible D gene (6 bases). CDR1 and CDR2 (germline): MGHRA, YSYEKL. Trimming removed 4 bases from V and 7 bases from J, with 20 bases in between. This CDR3 is 16 amino acids long. This CDR3 is CASSLGPGSRGNEQFF. CDR3 DNA sequence: TGCGCCAGCAGCCTAGGCCCCGGTTCTCGGGGGAATGAGCAGTTCTTC.

The chain combines TRBV7-7 with TRBJ2-1, with 12 bases aligning to TRBD2. CDR1 SSHAT and CDR2 FNYEAQ come from the germline V gene (reference sequence). V dropped 5 bases and J dropped 7; count of bases not matched to a gene: 9. The CDR3 has 16 amino acids. CDR3 sequence: CASSPVPSGGGNEQFF. The CDR3 nucleotides read TGTGCCAGCAGCCCCGTTCCTAGCGGGGGGGGGAATGAGCAGTTCTTC.